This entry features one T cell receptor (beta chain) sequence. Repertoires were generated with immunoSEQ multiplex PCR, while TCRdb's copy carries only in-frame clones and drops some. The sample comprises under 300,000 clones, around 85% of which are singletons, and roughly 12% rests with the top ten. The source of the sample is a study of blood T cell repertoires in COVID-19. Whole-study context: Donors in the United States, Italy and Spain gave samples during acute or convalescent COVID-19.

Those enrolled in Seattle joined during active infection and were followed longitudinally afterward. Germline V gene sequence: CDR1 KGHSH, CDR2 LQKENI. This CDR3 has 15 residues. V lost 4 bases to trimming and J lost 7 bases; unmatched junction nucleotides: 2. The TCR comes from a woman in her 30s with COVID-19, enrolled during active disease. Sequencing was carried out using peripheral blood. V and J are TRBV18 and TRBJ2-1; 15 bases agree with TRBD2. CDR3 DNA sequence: TGTGCCAGCTCACGGACTAGCGGGGGGGTAAATGAGCAGTTCTTC. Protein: CASSRTSGGVNEQFF.